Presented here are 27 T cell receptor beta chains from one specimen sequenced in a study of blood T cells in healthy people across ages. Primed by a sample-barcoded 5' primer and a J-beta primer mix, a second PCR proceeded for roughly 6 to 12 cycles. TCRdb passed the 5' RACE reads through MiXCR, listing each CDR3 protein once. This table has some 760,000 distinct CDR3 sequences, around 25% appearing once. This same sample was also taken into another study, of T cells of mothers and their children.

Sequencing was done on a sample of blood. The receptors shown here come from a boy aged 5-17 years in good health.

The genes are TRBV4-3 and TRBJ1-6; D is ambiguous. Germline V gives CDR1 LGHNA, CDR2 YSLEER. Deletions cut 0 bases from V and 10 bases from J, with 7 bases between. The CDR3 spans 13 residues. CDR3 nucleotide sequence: TGCGCCAGCAGCCAAGAGGTGCGATCACCCCTCCACTTT. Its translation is CASSQEVRSPLHF.

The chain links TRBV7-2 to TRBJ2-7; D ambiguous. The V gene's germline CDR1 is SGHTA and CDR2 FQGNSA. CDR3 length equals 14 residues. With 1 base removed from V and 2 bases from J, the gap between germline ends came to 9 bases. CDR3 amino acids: CASSLDLRTYEQYF. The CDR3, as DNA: TGTGCCAGCAGCTTAGACCTGCGGACCTACGAGCAGTACTTC.

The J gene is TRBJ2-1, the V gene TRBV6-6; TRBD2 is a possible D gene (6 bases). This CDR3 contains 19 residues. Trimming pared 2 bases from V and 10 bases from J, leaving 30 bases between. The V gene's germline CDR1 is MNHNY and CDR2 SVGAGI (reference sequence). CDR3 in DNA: TGTGCCAGCAGTTACGGAGCCGGGACGGGAGATTCCTTATCGGACGAGCAGTTCTTC. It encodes CASSYGAGTGDSLSDEQFF.

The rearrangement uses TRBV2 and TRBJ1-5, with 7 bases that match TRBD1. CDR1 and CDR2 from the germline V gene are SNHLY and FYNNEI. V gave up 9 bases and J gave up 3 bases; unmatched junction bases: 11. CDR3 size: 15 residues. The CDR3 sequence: CASSRGQGNNQPQHF. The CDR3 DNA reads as TGTGCCAGTAGTAGGGGGCAAGGAAACAATCAGCCCCAGCATTTT.

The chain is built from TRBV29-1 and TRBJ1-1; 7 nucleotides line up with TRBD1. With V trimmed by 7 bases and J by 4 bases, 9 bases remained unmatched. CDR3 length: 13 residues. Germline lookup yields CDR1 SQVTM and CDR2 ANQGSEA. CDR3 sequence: CSAFSGGGTEAFF. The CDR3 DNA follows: TGCAGCGCCTTTTCAGGGGGAGGCACTGAAGCTTTCTTT.

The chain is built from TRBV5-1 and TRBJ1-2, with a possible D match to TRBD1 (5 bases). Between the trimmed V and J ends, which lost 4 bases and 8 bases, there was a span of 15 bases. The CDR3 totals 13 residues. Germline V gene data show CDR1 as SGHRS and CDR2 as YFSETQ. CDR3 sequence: CASSATGGEGYTF. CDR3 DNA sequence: TGCGCCAGCAGCGCCACAGGAGGAGAAGGCTACACCTTC. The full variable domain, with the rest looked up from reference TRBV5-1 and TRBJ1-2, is KAGVTQTPRYLIKTRGQQVTLSCSPISGHRSVSWYQQTPGQGLQFLFEYFSETQRNKGNFPGRFSGRQFSNSRSEMNVSTLELGDSALYLCASSATGGEGYTFGSGTRLTVV.

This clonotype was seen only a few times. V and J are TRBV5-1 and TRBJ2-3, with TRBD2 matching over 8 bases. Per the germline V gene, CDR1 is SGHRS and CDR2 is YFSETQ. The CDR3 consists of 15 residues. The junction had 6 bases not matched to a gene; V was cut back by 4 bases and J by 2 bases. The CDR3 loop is CASSQERGTTDTQYF. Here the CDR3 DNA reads TGCGCCAGCAGCCAAGAGCGGGGGACCACAGATACGCAGTATTTT.

CDR3 sequence: CASSGVWWEQYF. As DNA, the CDR3 is TGTGCCAGCAGTGGGGTCTGGTGGGAGCAGTACTTC. V usage is TRBV6-6 and J usage is TRBJ2-7; D not certain. The germline CDR1 and CDR2 sequences are MNHNY and SVGAGI (reference sequence). This CDR3 has 12 amino acids. The V end was cut by 5 bases, the J end by 7 bases, with 12 bases between.

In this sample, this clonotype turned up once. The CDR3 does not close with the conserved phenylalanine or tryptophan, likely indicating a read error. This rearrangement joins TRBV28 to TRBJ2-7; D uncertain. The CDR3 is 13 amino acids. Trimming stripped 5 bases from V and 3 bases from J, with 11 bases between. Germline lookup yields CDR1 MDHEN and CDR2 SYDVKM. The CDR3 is CASSGLLRYEQYL. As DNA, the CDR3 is TGTGCCAGCAGTGGCTTACTGCGCTACGAGCAGTACTTA.

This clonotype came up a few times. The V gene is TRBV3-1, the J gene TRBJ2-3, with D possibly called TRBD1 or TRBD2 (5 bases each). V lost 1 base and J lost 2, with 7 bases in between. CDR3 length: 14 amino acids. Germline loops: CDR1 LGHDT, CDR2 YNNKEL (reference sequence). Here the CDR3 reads CASSQGGYTDTQYF. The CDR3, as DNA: TGTGCCAGCAGCCAAGGGGGGTACACAGATACGCAGTATTTT.

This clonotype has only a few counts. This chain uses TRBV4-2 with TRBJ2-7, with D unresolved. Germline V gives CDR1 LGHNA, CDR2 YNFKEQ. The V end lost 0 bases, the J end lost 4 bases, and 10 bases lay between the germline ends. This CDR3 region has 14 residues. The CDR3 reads CASSQDRSRYEQYF. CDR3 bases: TGTGCCAGCAGCCAAGATCGATCGCGTTACGAGCAGTACTTC.

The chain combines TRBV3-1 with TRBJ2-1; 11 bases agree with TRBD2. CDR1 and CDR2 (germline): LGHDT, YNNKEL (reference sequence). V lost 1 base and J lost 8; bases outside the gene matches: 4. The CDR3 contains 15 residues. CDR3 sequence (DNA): TGTGCCAGCAGCCAAGGGACTAGCGGGTTGCATGAGCAGTTCTTC. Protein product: CASSQGTSGLHEQFF.

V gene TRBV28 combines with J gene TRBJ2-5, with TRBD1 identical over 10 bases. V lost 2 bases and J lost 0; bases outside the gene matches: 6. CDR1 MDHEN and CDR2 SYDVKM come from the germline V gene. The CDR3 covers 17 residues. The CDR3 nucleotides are TGTGCCAGCAGTTTAGGCCCGGGACAGGGGTACCAAGAGACCCAGTACTTC. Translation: CASSLGPGQGYQETQYF.

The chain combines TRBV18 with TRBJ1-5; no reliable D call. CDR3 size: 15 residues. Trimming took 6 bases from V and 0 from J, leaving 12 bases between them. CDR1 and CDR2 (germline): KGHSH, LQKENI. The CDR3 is CASSPGRNSNQPQHF. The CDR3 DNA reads TGTGCCAGCTCCCCCGGGCGGAATAGCAATCAGCCCCAGCATTTT.

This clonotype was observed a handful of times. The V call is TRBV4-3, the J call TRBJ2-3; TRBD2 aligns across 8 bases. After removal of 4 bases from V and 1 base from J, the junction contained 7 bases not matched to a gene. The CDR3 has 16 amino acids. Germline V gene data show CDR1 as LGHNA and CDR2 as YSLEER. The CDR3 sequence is CASSPGGSGGTDTQYF. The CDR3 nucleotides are TGCGCCAGCAGCCCAGGCGGTAGCGGGGGCACAGATACGCAGTATTTT.

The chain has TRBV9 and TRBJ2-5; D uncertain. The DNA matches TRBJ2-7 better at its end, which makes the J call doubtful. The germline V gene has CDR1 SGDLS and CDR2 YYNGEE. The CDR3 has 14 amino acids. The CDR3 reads CASSVEGNSYEQYF. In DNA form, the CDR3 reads TGTGCCAGCAGCGTAGAGGGCAACTCCTACGAGCAGTACTTC.

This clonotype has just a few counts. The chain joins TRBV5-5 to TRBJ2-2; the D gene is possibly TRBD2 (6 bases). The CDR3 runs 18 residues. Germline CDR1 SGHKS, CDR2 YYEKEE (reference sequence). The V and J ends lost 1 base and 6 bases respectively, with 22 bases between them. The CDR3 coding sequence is TGTGCCAGCAGCTTGATCTTATCTGGGAGGCCCGGGCCCGGGGAGCTGTTTTTT. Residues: CASSLILSGRPGPGELFF.

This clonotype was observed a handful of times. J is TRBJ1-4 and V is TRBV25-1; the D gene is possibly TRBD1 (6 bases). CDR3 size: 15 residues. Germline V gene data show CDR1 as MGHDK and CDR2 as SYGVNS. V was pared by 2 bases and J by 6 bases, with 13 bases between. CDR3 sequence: CASSEEQGRDEKLFF. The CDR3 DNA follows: TGTGCCAGCAGTGAAGAACAGGGTAGGGATGAAAAACTGTTTTTT.

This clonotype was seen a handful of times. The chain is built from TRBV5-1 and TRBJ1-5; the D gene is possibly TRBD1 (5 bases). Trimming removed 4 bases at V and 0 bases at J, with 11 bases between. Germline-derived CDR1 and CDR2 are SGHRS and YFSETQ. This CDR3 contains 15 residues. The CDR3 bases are TGCGCCAGCAGCCCCGGAGGGGTTAGCAATCAGCCCCAGCATTTT. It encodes CASSPGGVSNQPQHF.

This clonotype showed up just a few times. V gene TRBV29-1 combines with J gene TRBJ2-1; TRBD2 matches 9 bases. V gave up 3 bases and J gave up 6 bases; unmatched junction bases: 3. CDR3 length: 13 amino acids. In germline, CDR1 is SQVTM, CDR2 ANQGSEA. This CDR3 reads CSVELAGFNEQFF. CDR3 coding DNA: TGCAGCGTTGAGCTAGCGGGATTCAATGAGCAGTTCTTC.

The DNA for the CDR3 is TGCAGTGCTGGGAGAGGGGGCTCCTCCTACAATGAGCAGTTCTTC. This gives the protein CSAGRGGSSYNEQFF. V is TRBV20-1 and J is TRBJ2-1; TRBD1 agrees at 7 bases. Per germline, CDR1 DFQATT and CDR2 SNEGSKA (reference sequence). V dropped 5 bases and J dropped 0; count of bases not matched to a gene: 7. This CDR3 comprises 15 residues.

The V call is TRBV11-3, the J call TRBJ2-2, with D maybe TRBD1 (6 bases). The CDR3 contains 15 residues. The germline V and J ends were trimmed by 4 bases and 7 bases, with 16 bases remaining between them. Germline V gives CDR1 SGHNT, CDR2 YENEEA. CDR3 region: CASSSRGDSGGELFF. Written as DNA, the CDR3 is TGTGCCAGCAGCTCCAGGGGAGACTCGGGCGGGGAGCTGTTTTTT. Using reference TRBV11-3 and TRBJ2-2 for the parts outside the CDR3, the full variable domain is EAGVVQSPRYKIIEKKQPVAFWCNPISGHNTLYWYLQNLGQGPELLIRYENEEAVDDSQLPKDRFSAERLKGVDSTLKIQPAELGDSAVYLCASSSRGDSGGELFFGEGSRLTVL.

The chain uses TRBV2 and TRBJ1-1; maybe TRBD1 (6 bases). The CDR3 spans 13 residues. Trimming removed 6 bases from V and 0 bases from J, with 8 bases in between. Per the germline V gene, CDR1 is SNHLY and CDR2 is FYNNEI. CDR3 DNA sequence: TGTGCCAGCAGGCAGGGGTTGAACACTGAAGCTTTCTTT. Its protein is CASRQGLNTEAFF.

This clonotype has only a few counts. The CDR3 spells CASSLRGFSYEQYF. CDR3 DNA sequence: TGCGCCAGCAGCTTGAGGGGCTTCTCCTACGAGCAGTACTTC. This rearrangement joins TRBV5-1 to TRBJ2-5; D may be TRBD1 (5 bases). The J call may be faulty, since TRBJ2-7 better matches the DNA end. Per the germline V gene, CDR1 is SGHRS and CDR2 is YFSETQ. The length of the CDR3 is 14 residues.

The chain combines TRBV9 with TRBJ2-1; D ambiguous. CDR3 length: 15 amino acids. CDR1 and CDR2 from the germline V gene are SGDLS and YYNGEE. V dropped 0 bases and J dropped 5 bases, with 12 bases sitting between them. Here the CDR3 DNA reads TGTGCCAGCAGCGTAGTTGTGGGCCCCAACAATGAGCAGTTCTTC. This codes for CASSVVVGPNNEQFF.

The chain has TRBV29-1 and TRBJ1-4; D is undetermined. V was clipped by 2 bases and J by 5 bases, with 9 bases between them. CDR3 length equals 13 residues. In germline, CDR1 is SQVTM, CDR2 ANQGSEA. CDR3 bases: TGCAGCGTTGAACAGGCCGAAAATGAAAAACTGTTTTTT. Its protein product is CSVEQAENEKLFF. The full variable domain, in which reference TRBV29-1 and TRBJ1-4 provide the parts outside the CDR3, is SAVISQKPSRDICQRGTSLTIQCQVDSQVTMMFWYRQQPGQSLTLIATANQGSEATYESGFVIDKFPISRPNLTFSTLTVSNMSPEDSSIYLCSVEQAENEKLFFGSGTQLSVL.

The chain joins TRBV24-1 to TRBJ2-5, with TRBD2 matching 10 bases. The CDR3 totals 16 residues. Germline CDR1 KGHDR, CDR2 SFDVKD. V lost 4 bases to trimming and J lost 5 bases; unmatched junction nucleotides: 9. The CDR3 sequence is CATSDPIAGGRETQYF. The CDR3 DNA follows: TGTGCCACCAGTGACCCTATAGCGGGGGGCAGGGAGACCCAGTACTTC.